A single sample gave rise to the 21 T cell receptor beta chains below, sequenced in a study of T cell responses to AZD1222 COVID-19 vaccine. The protocol was immunoSEQ multiplex PCR, while the TCRdb copy is restricted to in-frame clones and leaves out a portion. The sample carries about 93,000 clones, approximately 89% recorded once. This material consisted of peripheral blood, taken on day 0 of MenACWY control vaccination. All receptors come from an adult in good health.

The chain has TRBV15 and TRBJ2-3, with unresolved D. Germline CDR1 reads LNHNV; CDR2 reads YYDKDF (reference sequence). Between the trimmed V and J ends, which lost 1 base and 2 bases, there was a span of 10 bases. This CDR3 has 15 amino acids. The CDR3 reads CATSRVHGNTDTQYF. The CDR3 DNA sequence: TGTGCCACCAGCAGAGTCCATGGAAACACAGATACGCAGTATTTT.

The chain has TRBV5-1 and TRBJ2-7; tentatively, D is TRBD1 or TRBD2 (5 bases each). CDR3 length: 16 residues. The V end was cut by 3 bases, the J end by 0 bases, with 16 bases between. Germline V gene lookup returns CDR1 SGHRS and CDR2 YFSETQ. CDR3 coding DNA: TGCGCCAGCAGCTCCATAGACGGGGACCTCTCCTACGAGCAGTACTTC. It codes for CASSSIDGDLSYEQYF.

V usage is TRBV27 and J usage is TRBJ1-1; no clear D gene. The CDR3 is made up of 15 amino acids. CDR1 is MNHEY, CDR2 SMNVEV, per germline (reference sequence). V lost 2 bases and J lost 2, with 12 bases in between. In DNA form, the CDR3 reads TGTGCCAGCAGTTTAGGCCCGGAGGTAAACACTGAAGCTTTCTTT. This encodes CASSLGPEVNTEAFF.

The chain carries TRBV4-1 and TRBJ1-2; D is perhaps TRBD1 (5 bases). The germline V and J ends were trimmed by 3 bases and 1 base, with 12 bases remaining between them. This CDR3 is built from 15 residues. Germline CDR1 MGHRA, CDR2 YSYEKL. The CDR3 region has the DNA TGCGCCAGCAGCCAGGCACAGGCCGTTAACTATGGCTACACCTTC. This translates into CASSQAQAVNYGYTF.

The CDR3 loop is CATSREPAVSYNEQFF. CDR3 bases: TGTGCCACCAGCAGAGAGCCAGCGGTCTCCTACAATGAGCAGTTCTTC. The rearrangement links TRBV15 to TRBJ2-1, with D perhaps matching TRBD2 (5 bases). Looked up from germline, CDR1 is LNHNV and CDR2 is YYDKDF (reference sequence). V was cut by 0 bases and J by 0 bases, with 9 bases left in between. This CDR3 is 16 amino acids long.

The chain combines TRBV18 with TRBJ2-5, with D possibly matching TRBD1 (5 bases). CDR3 length: 14 residues. V lost 0 bases and J 5 bases, leaving 10 bases between the germline ends. Germline assignment: CDR1 KGHSH and CDR2 LQKENI. CDR3 residues: CASSPPARAETQYF. CDR3 DNA sequence: TGTGCCAGCTCACCACCGGCCAGGGCGGAGACCCAGTACTTC.

CDR3 amino acids: CASSLGTGSPLHF. In nucleotides, the CDR3 is TGCGCCAGCAGCTTGGGGACAGGTTCACCCCTCCACTTT. This chain uses TRBV5-1 with TRBJ1-6, with 7 nucleotides matching TRBD1. V trimming: 0 bases; J trimming: 9 bases; junction bases outside the gene matches: 0. Germline CDR1 and CDR2: SGHRS and YFSETQ. The CDR3 is made up of 13 amino acids.

The chain carries TRBV5-4 and TRBJ1-5, with D tentatively TRBD1 (5 bases). In germline, CDR1 is SGHNT, CDR2 YYREEE (reference sequence). Trimming took 3 bases from V and 7 from J, leaving 11 bases between them. The CDR3 extends over 13 amino acids. CDR3 amino acids: CASSSGGNQPQHF. The CDR3 coding sequence is TGTGCCAGCAGCTCGGGGGGAAACCAGCCCCAGCATTTT.

V gene TRBV7-6 combines with J gene TRBJ2-3; D might be TRBD2 (6 bases). CDR1 and CDR2 (germline): SGHVS, FNYEAQ. The ends were cut back, 3 bases at V and 2 bases at J, with 21 bases in the middle. CDR3 length: 18 amino acids. The CDR3 protein is CASSLGVLGGAITDTQYF. The CDR3, as DNA: TGTGCCAGCAGCTTGGGGGTTCTGGGCGGGGCGATCACAGATACGCAGTATTTT.

This clone was observed a few times. This sequence joins TRBV10-2 and TRBJ1-2; D gene uncertain. The V and J ends lost 0 bases and 5 bases respectively, with 7 bases between them. This CDR3 comprises 13 residues. Per germline, CDR1 WSHSY and CDR2 SAAADI. Here the CDR3 reads CASSESWGYGYTF. The CDR3 nucleotides are TGCGCCAGCAGTGAGTCGTGGGGTTATGGCTACACCTTC.

The rearrangement joins TRBV7-2 to TRBJ2-5; TRBD2 might be the D (7 bases). V lost 4 bases and J 4 bases, leaving 16 bases between the germline ends. CDR3 size: 15 residues. Germline lookup yields CDR1 SGHTA and CDR2 FQGNSA. The CDR3 reads CASSYLGGGAETQYF. CDR3 nucleotide sequence: TGTGCCAGCAGCTACCTGGGAGGGGGAGCAGAGACCCAGTACTTC. Combining the CDR3 with reference TRBV7-2 and TRBJ2-5 gives the whole variable domain GAGVSQSPSNKVTEKGKDVELRCDPISGHTALYWYRQSLGQGLEFLIYFQGNSAPDKSGLPSDRFSAERTGGSVSTLTIQRTQQEDSAVYLCASSYLGGGAETQYFGPGTRLLVL.

The chain joins TRBV18 to TRBJ2-7; 14 nucleotides line up with TRBD2. V lost 3 bases to trimming and J lost 6 bases; unmatched junction nucleotides: 7. Germline lookup yields CDR1 KGHSH and CDR2 LQKENI. CDR3 length equals 16 residues. The CDR3 here is CASSPGGLAGGSEQYF. The CDR3 DNA follows: TGTGCCAGCTCACCGGGCGGACTAGCGGGGGGAAGCGAGCAGTACTTC.

J is TRBJ1-4 and V is TRBV18; D is unresolved. Trimming stripped 2 bases from V and 6 bases from J, with 1 base between. The CDR3 is 11 amino acids. Per germline, CDR1 KGHSH and CDR2 LQKENI. CDR3 amino acids: CASSPDEKLFF. The CDR3 coding sequence is TGTGCCAGCTCACCAGATGAAAAACTGTTTTTT.

The V gene is TRBV14, the J gene TRBJ2-2; tentatively, D is TRBD1 (6 bases). The V gene's germline CDR1 is SGHDN and CDR2 FVKESK. V was trimmed by 3 bases and J by 5 bases, leaving 19 bases between them. The CDR3 consists of 17 residues. The CDR3 nucleotides are TGTGCCAGCAGCCAGCAGGGGCTAGCAATCAGGACCGGGGAGCTGTTTTTT. Protein: CASSQQGLAIRTGELFF.

This clone occurred once. The rearrangement links TRBV5-6 to TRBJ2-7; D not certain. Germline CDR1 is SGHDT and CDR2 is YYEEEE. Trimming took 1 base from V and 2 from J, leaving 7 bases between them. The CDR3 is 13 residues long. The CDR3 here is CASSLTLAYEQYF. CDR3 sequence (DNA): TGTGCCAGCAGCTTGACCCTTGCCTACGAGCAGTACTTC.

The chain links TRBV12-3 or TRBV12-4 to TRBJ1-2; D not certain. The CDR3 is 13 residues long. Trimming shortened V by 3 bases and J by 2 bases, and 7 bases separated the two germline ends. The CDR3 nucleotides are TGTGCCAGCAGTTTTAGTCCGAACTATGGCTACACCTTC. This sequence encodes CASSFSPNYGYTF.

V is TRBV27 and J is TRBJ2-2, with D tentatively TRBD2 (6 bases). Trimming removed 5 bases at V and 4 bases at J, with 14 bases between. CDR1 is MNHEY and CDR2 is SMNVEV in the germline V gene (reference sequence). This CDR3 has 15 residues. The CDR3 bases are TGTGCCAGCAGTCCTATCGGGGGTAGCACCGGGGAGCTGTTTTTT. Translating it yields CASSPIGGSTGELFF.

The V call is TRBV7-6, the J call TRBJ1-6; D call uncertain. V shed 5 bases and J shed 6 bases, with 17 bases lying between them. The CDR3 is made up of 16 amino acids. CDR1 and CDR2 (germline): SGHVS, FNYEAQ. The CDR3 protein is CASSRQTSSSNSPLHF. CDR3 nucleotides: TGTGCCAGCAGCCGCCAGACCTCGTCCAGTAATTCACCCCTCCACTTT.

The V gene is TRBV6-1, the J gene TRBJ2-2; tentative D call: TRBD1 (6 bases). The V and J ends lost 3 bases and 6 bases respectively, with 11 bases between them. This CDR3 comprises 14 residues. Germline lookup yields CDR1 MNHNS and CDR2 SASEGT. The CDR3 nucleotides are TGTGCCAGCAGTGACAGGGGCGGGTCCGGGGAGCTGTTTTTT. Protein product: CASSDRGGSGELFF.

The chain combines TRBV15 with TRBJ1-5; no clear D. There are 12 residues in the CDR3. CDR1 is LNHNV, CDR2 YYDKDF, per germline (reference sequence). V was trimmed by 6 bases and J by 7 bases, leaving 10 bases between them. Here the CDR3 reads CATSGGNQPQHF. The DNA of the CDR3 is TGTGCCACCAGTGGAGGGAACCAGCCCCAGCATTTT. Drawing the rest from reference TRBV15 and TRBJ1-5, the complete variable domain is DAMVIQNPRYQVTQFGKPVTLSCSQTLNHNVMYWYQQKSSQAPKLLFHYYDKDFNNEADTPDNFQSRRPNTSFCFLDIRSPGLGDTAMYLCATSGGNQPQHFGDGTRLSIL.

The chain employs TRBV5-4 and TRBJ1-4; D remains unclear. V lost 4 bases and J lost 5, with 3 bases in between. The CDR3 is 11 residues long. From germline, CDR1 is SGHNT and CDR2 YYREEE (reference sequence). DNA of the CDR3: TGTGCCAGCAGCGCAAATGAAAAACTGTTTTTT. Protein product: CASSANEKLFF. Variable domain in full (rest from reference TRBV5-4 and TRBJ1-4): ETGVTQSPTHLIKTRGQQVTLRCSSQSGHNTVSWYQQALGQGPQFIFQYYREEENGRGNFPPRFSGLQFPNYSSELNVNALELDDSALYLCASSANEKLFFGSGTQLSVL.